Each of the 6 T cell receptor beta chains below was sequenced from the same sample in a study of shared clonotypes between healthy human individuals. Produced via immunoSEQ multiplex PCR; TCRdb's table is partial and in-frame only. The data hold approximately 88,000 clones, with almost 70% observed a single time. Sample: memory CD8+ T cells sorted from blood. Regarding subset: CD45RO+ cells pooled with CCR7-negative TemRA cells. These receptors originate from a man in his thirties or forties in good health.

This clone appeared once. The chain joins TRBV2 to TRBJ2-5; 7 nucleotides agree with TRBD1. Germline loops: CDR1 SNHLY, CDR2 FYNNEI. CDR3 length: 16 amino acids. Trimming took 5 bases from V and 0 from J; bases not matched to a gene: 9. Here the CDR3 DNA reads TGTGCCAGCAGTCCCCAACCACAGGGGAACCAAGAGACCCAGTACTTC. It specifies CASSPQPQGNQETQYF. Full variable domain (rest looked up from reference TRBV2 and TRBJ2-5): EPEVTQTPSHQVTQMGQEVILRCVPISNHLYFYWYRQILGQKVEFLVSFYNNEISEKSEIFDDQFSVERPDGSNFTLKIRSTKLEDSAMYFCASSPQPQGNQETQYFGPGTRLLVL.

The chain couples TRBV6-1 to TRBJ1-6; a weak D match, TRBD1 (5 bases). V lost 2 bases and J lost 7, with 15 bases in between. The CDR3 has 16 residues. Germline-derived CDR1 and CDR2 are MNHNS and SASEGT. The CDR3, as DNA: TGTGCCAGCAGTGAACTTCCTAGACAGAGCAATTCACCCCTCCACTTT. This gives the protein CASSELPRQSNSPLHF.

V gene TRBV5-1 combines with J gene TRBJ2-1, with 9 bases matching TRBD1. In germline, CDR1 is SGHRS, CDR2 YFSETQ. Unmatched junction bases numbered 8, after V lost 0 bases and J lost 7 bases. The CDR3 totals 16 residues. This CDR3 is CASSLVGTGILNEQFF. Written as DNA, the CDR3 is TGCGCCAGCAGCTTGGTTGGGACAGGGATTCTGAATGAGCAGTTCTTC.

This clone was seen at least ten times. V usage is TRBV28 and J usage is TRBJ2-7, with D perhaps given as TRBD1 or TRBD2 (6 bases each). The CDR3 totals 13 residues. From germline, CDR1 is MDHEN and CDR2 SYDVKM. V gave up 6 bases and J gave up 3 bases, with 12 bases separating them. CDR3 in amino acids: CASRAGHNYEQYF. CDR3 sequence (DNA): TGTGCCAGCAGGGCGGGACACAACTACGAGCAGTACTTC. The full variable domain, its missing parts supplied by reference TRBV28 and TRBJ2-7, is DVKVTQSSRYLVKRTGEKVFLECVQDMDHENMFWYRQDPGLGLRLIYFSYDVKMKEKGDIPEGYSVSREKKERFSLILESASTNQTSMYLCASRAGHNYEQYFGPGTRLTVT.

The chain carries TRBV28 and TRBJ1-5; D is unresolved. Germline-derived CDR1 and CDR2 are MDHEN and SYDVKM. The V and J ends lost 1 base and 3 bases respectively, with 4 bases between them. The CDR3 loop spans 13 amino acids. The chain's CDR3 is CASSLSVNQPQHF. CDR3 in DNA: TGTGCCAGCAGTTTATCGGTCAATCAGCCCCAGCATTTT.

The V gene is TRBV4-3, the J gene TRBJ1-2; 7 positions agree with TRBD1. V lost 3 bases, J lost 2 bases, and 9 bases stayed unmatched. Germline V gene data show CDR1 as LGHNA and CDR2 as YSLEER. The CDR3 is made up of 16 amino acids. The CDR3 DNA sequence: TGCGCCAGCAGCCATTACGGACAGGAGGGAAACTATGGCTACACCTTC. The encoded protein is CASSHYGQEGNYGYTF.